These T cell receptor beta chains were read from a single sample in a study of regulatory T cells in long-lasting Graves disease. Each CDR3 protein gets one entry after TCRdb re-called the multiplex PCR reads with MiXCR. The sample contains roughly 610,000 distinct CDR3 sequences, approximately 15% of which appear only once. A further study also used this sample, focusing on T cells in Graves' hyperthyroidism and ophthalmopathy.

The sample was peripheral blood mononuclear cells (PBMCs), taken at new diagnosis, from a patient treated with antithyroid drugs. Receptors originate from a woman in her twenties or thirties with Graves disease. Both conserved end residues are part of each CDR3. Fields, in order: CDR3 protein, CDR3 DNA, J gene, V gene, clone size, D gene. A D gene is named only where the DNA matches it firmly. The size field is filled for only some rows; it gives once, few, many or a size class.

CDR3: CASSLTEQINQPQHF; DNA: TGTGCCAGCAGCTTAACCGAACAGATTAATCAGCCCCAGCATTTT; J: TRBJ1-5; V: TRBV7-2; size: -; D: -
CDR3: CASSLLEAGKNIQYF; DNA: TGTGCCAGCAGCCTACTAGAGGCCGGCAAAAACATTCAGTACTTC; J: TRBJ2-4; V: TRBV12-3/TRBV12-4; size: many; D: -
CDR3: CASSLVDAAGTEAFF; DNA: TGTGCCAGCAGCTTAGTGGACGCCGCGGGTACTGAAGCTTTCTTT; J: TRBJ1-1; V: TRBV7-2; size: few; D: -
CDR3: CASSRTWGDEQFF; DNA: TGTGCCAGCAGTCGAACCTGGGGCGATGAGCAGTTCTTC; J: TRBJ2-1; V: TRBV6-1; size: -; D: -
CDR3: CASTDSLNTEAFF; DNA: TGTGCCTCCACGGACAGCCTGAACACTGAAGCTTTCTTT; J: TRBJ1-1; V: TRBV18; size: many; D: -
CDR3: CASSRQSGSSPTQYF; DNA: TGTGCCAGCAGCCGTCAGAGCGGGAGTAGTCCTACGCAGTACTTC; J: TRBJ2-7; V: TRBV7-6; size: many; D: TRBD2
CDR3: CAIRMGTGRSYEQYF; DNA: TGTGCCATCAGAATGGGGACAGGGAGGAGCTACGAGCAGTACTTC; J: TRBJ2-7; V: TRBV10-3; size: -; D: TRBD1
CDR3: CASSIGAFEKPFF; DNA: TGTGCCAGTAGTATCGGGGCATTTGAAAAACCGTTTTTT; J: TRBJ1-4; V: TRBV19; size: once; D: -
CDR3: CASSFGTSGSGETQYF; DNA: TGTGCCAGCAGCTTCGGGACTAGCGGGAGTGGAGAGACCCAGTACTTC; J: TRBJ2-5; V: TRBV7-3; size: few; D: TRBD2
CDR3: CASSRFDTGLPEAFF; DNA: TGTGCCAGCAGCCGATTCGATACAGGGTTGCCTGAAGCTTTCTTT; J: TRBJ1-1; V: TRBV3-1; size: few; D: -
CDR3: CASSTGTGGADTQYF; DNA: TGTGCCAGCAGTACCGGGACAGGGGGCGCAGATACGCAGTATTTT; J: TRBJ2-3; V: TRBV6-2/TRBV6-3; size: many; D: TRBD1
CDR3: CASSVGRSSSYNEQFF; DNA: TGTGCCAGCAGCGTAGGGCGCAGTAGCTCCTACAATGAGCAGTTCTTC; J: TRBJ2-1; V: TRBV9; size: -; D: -
CDR3: CASRLSGVSYNEQFF; DNA: TGCGCCAGCAGGCTGAGCGGGGTTTCCTACAATGAGCAGTTCTTC; J: TRBJ2-1; V: TRBV5-1; size: few; D: TRBD2
CDR3: CASSRMTGWSDTQYF; DNA: TGTGCCAGCAGCCGCATGACAGGGTGGTCAGATACGCAGTATTTT; J: TRBJ2-3; V: TRBV5-4; size: -; D: TRBD1
CDR3: CASSLSGGRVFDEQYF; DNA: TGTGCCAGCAGTTTATCGGGAGGGAGGGTTTTCGACGAGCAGTACTTC; J: TRBJ2-7; V: TRBV27; size: many; D: TRBD2
CDR3: CSVERRATNEKLFF; DNA: TGCAGCGTTGAAAGGCGGGCAACTAATGAAAAACTGTTTTTT; J: TRBJ1-4; V: TRBV29-1; size: many; D: -
CDR3: CASSRVGNTEAFF; DNA: TGTGCCAGTAGCCGAGTCGGGAACACTGAAGCTTTCTTT; J: TRBJ1-1; V: TRBV19; size: -; D: -
CDR3: CASSSRLVEETQYF; DNA: TGTGCCAGCAGCTCTAGACTAGTAGAGGAGACCCAGTACTTC; J: TRBJ2-5; V: TRBV28; size: many; D: -
CDR3: CASSPRRRDTQYF; DNA: TGTGCCAGCAGCCCCCGGAGGCGGGATACGCAGTATTTT; J: TRBJ2-3; V: TRBV3-1; size: -; D: -
CDR3: CASSAGTDYGYTF; DNA: TGTGCCAGCAGTGCCGGGACAGACTATGGCTACACCTTC; J: TRBJ1-2; V: TRBV28; size: -; D: TRBD1
CDR3: CASATGPGGYEQYF; DNA: TGCGCCAGCGCGACAGGCCCCGGGGGCTACGAGCAGTACTTC; J: TRBJ2-7; V: TRBV5-1; size: few; D: -
CDR3: CASSQGPNSYEQYF; DNA: TGTGCCAGCAGCCAGGGACCGAATTCTTACGAGCAGTACTTC; J: TRBJ2-7; V: TRBV7-9; size: -; D: -
CDR3: CASSILFPGTRSPYNEQFF; DNA: TGTGCCAGTAGTATTCTCTTCCCCGGGACTAGGAGCCCCTACAATGAGCAGTTCTTC; J: TRBJ2-1; V: TRBV19; size: -; D: TRBD2
CDR3: CASSQGRAGELGEQYF; DNA: TGTGCCAGCAGCCAAGGACGAGCGGGAGAGTTGGGGGAGCAGTACTTC; J: TRBJ2-7; V: TRBV3-1; size: -; D: TRBD2